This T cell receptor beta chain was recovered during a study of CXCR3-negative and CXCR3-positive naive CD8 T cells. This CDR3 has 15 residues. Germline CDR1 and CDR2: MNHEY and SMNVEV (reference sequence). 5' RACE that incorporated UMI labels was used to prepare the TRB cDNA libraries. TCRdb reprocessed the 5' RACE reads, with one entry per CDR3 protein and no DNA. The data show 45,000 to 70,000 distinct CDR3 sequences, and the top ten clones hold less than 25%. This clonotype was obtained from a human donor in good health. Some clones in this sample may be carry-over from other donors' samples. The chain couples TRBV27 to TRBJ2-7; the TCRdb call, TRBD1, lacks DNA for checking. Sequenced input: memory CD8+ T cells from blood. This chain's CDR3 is CASSGRSGTGNEQYF.